Listed below are T cell receptor beta chains from one sample, sequenced in a study of CD8 T cells in Susac syndrome. Each CDR3 protein is one row after TCRdb ran MiXCR on the immunoSEQ multiplex PCR reads. The table includes about 47,000 distinct CDR3 sequences, around 92% detected once. The sample comprised CD8+ T cells from PBMCs. The receptor set was obtained from a human donor in good health. Both conserved end residues are part of each CDR3. The order of the fields is D gene, J gene, V gene, CDR3 protein. The D gene is left open where the match is weak.

TRBD1 TRBJ1-2 TRBV20-1 CSAREPGGDGYGYTF
TRBD2 TRBJ2-7 TRBV9 CASSPRDSGRVEQYF
TRBD2 TRBJ2-1 TRBV7-9 CASRPLAGGGNEQFF
- TRBJ2-3 TRBV6-2/TRBV6-3 CASSTTSYGDTQYF
TRBD1 TRBJ1-4 TRBV12-3/TRBV12-4 CASRTGQSNEKLFF
- TRBJ2-5 TRBV30 CAWSWGAGETQYF
- TRBJ1-4 TRBV15 CATSRGGSGHSEEKLFF
- TRBJ2-1 TRBV7-6 CASSPLRGYNEQFF
- TRBJ2-7 TRBV7-8 CASSLLGQSLAYEQYF
- TRBJ1-5 TRBV30 CAWSPDVGNQPQHF
- TRBJ2-2 TRBV19 CASSKASGELFF
- TRBJ1-2 TRBV14 CASSQDMGDGYTF
TRBD2 TRBJ2-3 TRBV12-3/TRBV12-4 CASSFPTSGSTDTQYF
- TRBJ2-7 TRBV7-9 CASSLALGIVEENEQYF
- TRBJ2-1 TRBV5-1 CASSLEGPPYSQFF
TRBD1 TRBJ2-7 TRBV7-2 CASSLPPTGKFYEQYF
- TRBJ2-3 TRBV7-9 CASTIITDTQYF
- TRBJ1-1 TRBV5-1 CASSITGLSTEAFF
- TRBJ1-1 TRBV29-1 CSVVTRGGMNTEAFF
TRBD2 TRBJ2-7 TRBV27 CASSIDTSGSLRGYEQYF
- TRBJ1-2 TRBV27 CASSLLTALRSSDYTF
TRBD1 TRBJ2-1 TRBV4-3 CASSPGTGSHNEQFF
- TRBJ1-1 TRBV29-1 CSVDAVAEAFF
TRBD1 TRBJ2-2 TRBV6-1 CASSQHRGRAGELFF
- TRBJ2-7 TRBV19 CASSMKRDTFYEQYF
- TRBJ2-1 TRBV18 CASSRGYNEQFF
TRBD2 TRBJ2-7 TRBV25-1 CASSAFSGGDWSYEQYF
- TRBJ2-2 TRBV6-1 CASSLTYSSTGELFF
- TRBJ1-5 TRBV7-9 CASSFGESNQPQHF
- TRBJ2-1 TRBV7-9 CASSPSRVNEQFF
TRBD2 TRBJ2-1 TRBV7-8 CASSQQLAGTVTPVLYEQFF
- TRBJ1-1 TRBV7-9 CASSFDRVAFF
TRBD2 TRBJ2-7 TRBV11-2 CASSLLPSSGRAAETYEQYF
TRBD2 TRBJ2-3 TRBV12-3/TRBV12-4 CASSLTSGRGDTQYF
TRBD1 TRBJ2-1 TRBV5-1 CASSLAGTGVPEQFF
- TRBJ1-4 TRBV2 CASSEEASLNEKLFF
TRBD2 TRBJ2-7 TRBV7-8 CASSFRFERESGIDEQYF
- TRBJ2-2 TRBV9 CASSGLITGELFF
TRBD1 TRBJ2-7 TRBV9 CASSVGTGGNYEQYF
TRBD2 TRBJ2-3 TRBV9 CASSEGLAGGDTQYF
TRBD2 TRBJ2-5 TRBV28 CAIREGWEETQYF
TRBD1 TRBJ2-2 TRBV27 CASSLGDRGPPGELFF
- TRBJ2-2 TRBV9 CASSVAGSTGELFF
TRBD2 TRBJ2-7 TRBV7-9 CASSKLAGGDFIGEQYF
- TRBJ2-5 TRBV11-2 CASRPTGQETQYF
- TRBJ1-1 TRBV4-1 CASSPLPNTEAFF
TRBD2 TRBJ2-1 TRBV13 CASSSLAGGPGNEQFF
- TRBJ2-4 TRBV7-9 CASSSNRAKNIQYF
TRBD1 TRBJ1-2 TRBV12-3/TRBV12-4 CAGSPLQGRDYGYTF